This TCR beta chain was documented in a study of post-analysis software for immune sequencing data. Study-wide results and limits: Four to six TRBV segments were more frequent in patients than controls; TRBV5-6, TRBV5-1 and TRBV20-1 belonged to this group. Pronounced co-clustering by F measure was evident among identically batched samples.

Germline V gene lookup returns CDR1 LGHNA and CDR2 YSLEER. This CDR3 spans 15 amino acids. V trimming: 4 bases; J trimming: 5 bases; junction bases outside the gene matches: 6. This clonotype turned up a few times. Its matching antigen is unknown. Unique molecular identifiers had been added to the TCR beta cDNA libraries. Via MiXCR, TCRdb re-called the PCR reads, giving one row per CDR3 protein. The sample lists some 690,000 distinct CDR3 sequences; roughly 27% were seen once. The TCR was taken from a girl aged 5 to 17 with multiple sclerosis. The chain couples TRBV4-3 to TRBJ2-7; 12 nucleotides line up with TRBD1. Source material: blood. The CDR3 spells CASSLGTGGSHEQYF. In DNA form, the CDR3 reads TGCGCCAGCAGCCTTGGGACAGGGGGCTCACACGAGCAGTACTTC.